This T cell receptor beta chain was retrieved from a study of blood T cell repertoires in COVID-19. Whole-study context: Material from acute and convalescent COVID-19 was sourced from the United States, Italy and Spain. Sample material is recorded as cDNA or gDNA derived from T cells, B-cell-depleted T cells, or PBMCs.

Germline values: CDR1 ENHRY, CDR2 SYGVKD. The CDR3 sequence is 17 residues long. J lost 2 bases, V lost 6 bases, and 6 bases had no gene match. The authors' processing: Amplification of reference gene primers was used by the study to estimate nucleated cell counts. Libraries were prepared by immunoSEQ multiplex PCR; TCRdb keeps only in-frame clonotypes and omits some of them. That table is the source of V, J and clone size, and D and trimming were worked out from the DNA. The data contain hundreds of thousands of clones, roughly four fifths of them singletons. The sample comprised peripheral blood. The sequence came from a woman older than 75 with acute or convalescent COVID-19. The chain has TRBV10-3 and TRBJ2-5; 16 positions match TRBD2. The CDR3 region is CAIRKGLAGGKQETQYF. As DNA, the CDR3 is TGTGCCATCAGGAAGGGACTAGCGGGGGGGAAGCAAGAGACCCAGTACTTC.